This T cell receptor (beta chain) stems from a study of blood T cell repertoires in COVID-19. Turning to the study itself: The samples span acute and convalescent COVID-19 from the United States, Italy and Spain. Sources were T cells, B-cell-depleted T cells, or PBMCs; the material itself was cDNA or gDNA.

Libraries were prepared by immunoSEQ multiplex PCR; TCRdb keeps only in-frame clonotypes and omits some of them. Among approximately 120,000 clones listed, roughly 80% were seen once. Germline V gene lookup returns CDR1 LGHDT and CDR2 YNNKEL (reference sequence). Trimming at V came to 3 bases and at J to 0 bases, leaving 10 bases not matched to a gene. The CDR3 covers 19 residues. Sequenced: peripheral blood. V usage is TRBV3-1 (or the pseudogene TRBV3-2) and J usage is TRBJ2-6, with 8 nucleotides matching TRBD2. The receptor was isolated from a human donor in a cohort sampled during active or convalescent COVID-19. CDR3 in DNA: TGTGCCAGCAGCCACCATCCCTCGGGACTAGACTCTGGGGCCAACGTCCTGACTTTC. Translating it yields CASSHHPSGLDSGANVLTF.